This TCR beta chain was retrieved from a study of shared clonotypes between healthy human individuals. Details on this clone: Its antigen is not known.

Assay: immunoSEQ multiplex PCR; the TCRdb copy retains only in-frame clones and omits some. Here the sample spans a few million clones, roughly 92% being singletons. Study results and limitations: Compared with clonotypes that all four donors shared, non-shared clonotypes had lower generation probabilities.

The source is a man younger than 30 in good health. The sequencing input was naive CD4+ T cells sorted from blood. As for subset: CD45RA+ positively selected.

The CDR3 nucleotides read TGTGCCAGCAGCTTGAGTAAGGGGGCCAACACCGGGGAGCTGTTTTTT. This encodes CASSLSKGANTGELFF. This sequence joins TRBV11-2 and TRBJ2-2; 7 bases are a match to TRBD1. There are 16 residues in the CDR3. V dropped 3 bases and J dropped 2; count of bases not matched to a gene: 6. Per the germline V gene, CDR1 is SGHAT and CDR2 is FQNNGV.